The sequence of this T cell receptor beta chain was determined in a study of T cell changes during pregnancy in multiple sclerosis. Measured with immunoSEQ multiplex PCR; TCRdb has only the in-frame clones, and not every one. This sample carries over 35,000 clones, approximately 94% of them seen once, and the ten largest clones take approximately 8.7%. Germline V gene data show CDR1 as SGHRS and CDR2 as YFSETQ. Trimming cost V 5 bases and J 0 bases; bases outside gene matches: 3. This CDR3 is 14 amino acids long. Sequenced here: CD8+ T cells from peripheral blood mononuclear cells, sampled in the third trimester of pregnancy. The gene calls are TRBV5-1 and TRBJ2-3; 7 bases match TRBD2. The source is a female donor with multiple sclerosis, enrolled in a pregnancy study. Here the CDR3 DNA reads TGCGCCAGCAGGGGGGGGATTAGCACAGATACGCAGTATTTT. Translated: CASRGGISTDTQYF.